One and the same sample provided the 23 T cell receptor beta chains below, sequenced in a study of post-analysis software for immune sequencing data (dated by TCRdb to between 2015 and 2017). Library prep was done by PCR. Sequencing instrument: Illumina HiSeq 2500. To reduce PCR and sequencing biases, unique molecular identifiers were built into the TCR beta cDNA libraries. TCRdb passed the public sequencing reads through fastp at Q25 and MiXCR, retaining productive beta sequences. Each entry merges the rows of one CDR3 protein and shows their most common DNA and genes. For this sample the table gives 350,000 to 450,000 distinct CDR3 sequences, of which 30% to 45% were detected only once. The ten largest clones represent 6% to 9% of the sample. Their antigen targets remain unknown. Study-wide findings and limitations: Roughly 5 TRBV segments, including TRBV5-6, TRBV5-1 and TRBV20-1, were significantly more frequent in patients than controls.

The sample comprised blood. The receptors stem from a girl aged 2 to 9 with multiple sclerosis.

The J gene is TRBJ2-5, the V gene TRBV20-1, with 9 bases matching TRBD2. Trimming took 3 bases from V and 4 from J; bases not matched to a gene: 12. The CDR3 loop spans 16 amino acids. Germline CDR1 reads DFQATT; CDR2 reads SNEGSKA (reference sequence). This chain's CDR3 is CSARSLSGGKSETQYF. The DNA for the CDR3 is TGCAGTGCTAGGTCCCTGAGCGGGGGGAAGTCAGAGACCCAGTACTTC.

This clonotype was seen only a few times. Here the CDR3 reads CASSPSGRGEQFF. The DNA for the CDR3 is TGTGCCAGCAGTCCCTCCGGACGGGGTGAGCAGTTCTTC. The chain employs TRBV28 and TRBJ2-1; possibly TRBD2 for D (5 bases). V dropped 5 bases and J dropped 9 bases, with 14 bases sitting between them. Germline V CDR1 and CDR2: MDHEN, SYDVKM. The CDR3 extends over 13 amino acids.

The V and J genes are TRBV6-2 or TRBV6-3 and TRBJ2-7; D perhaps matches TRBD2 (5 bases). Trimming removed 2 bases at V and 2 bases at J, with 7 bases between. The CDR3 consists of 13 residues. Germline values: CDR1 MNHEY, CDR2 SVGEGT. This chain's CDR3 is CASSYAGPYEQYF. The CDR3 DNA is TGTGCCAGCAGTTACGCGGGTCCCTACGAGCAGTACTTC.

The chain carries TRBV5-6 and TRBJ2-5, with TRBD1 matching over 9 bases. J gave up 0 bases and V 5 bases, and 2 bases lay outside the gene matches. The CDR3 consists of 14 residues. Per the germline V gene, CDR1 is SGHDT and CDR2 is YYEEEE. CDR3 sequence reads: CASSWTGDQETQYF. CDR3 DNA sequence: TGTGCCAGCAGTTGGACAGGGGACCAAGAGACCCAGTACTTC.

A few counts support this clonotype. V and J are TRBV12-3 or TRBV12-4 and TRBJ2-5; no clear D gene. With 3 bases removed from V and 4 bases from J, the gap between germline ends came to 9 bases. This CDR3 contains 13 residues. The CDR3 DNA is TGTGCCAGCAGTTTTCCTGCCCCAGAGACCCAGTACTTC. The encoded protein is CASSFPAPETQYF.

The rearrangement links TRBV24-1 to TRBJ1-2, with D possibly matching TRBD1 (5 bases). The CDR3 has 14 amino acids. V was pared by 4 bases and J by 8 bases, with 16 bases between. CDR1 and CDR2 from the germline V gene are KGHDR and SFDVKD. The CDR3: CATSDRAGYGGYTF. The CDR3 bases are TGTGCCACCAGTGACAGGGCAGGGTATGGCGGCTACACCTTC.

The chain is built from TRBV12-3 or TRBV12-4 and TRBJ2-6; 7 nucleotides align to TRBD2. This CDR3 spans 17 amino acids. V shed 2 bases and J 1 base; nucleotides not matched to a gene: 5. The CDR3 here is CASSLNPSGSGANVLTF. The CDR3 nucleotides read TGTGCCAGCAGTTTAAACCCTAGCGGTTCTGGGGCCAACGTCCTGACTTTC.

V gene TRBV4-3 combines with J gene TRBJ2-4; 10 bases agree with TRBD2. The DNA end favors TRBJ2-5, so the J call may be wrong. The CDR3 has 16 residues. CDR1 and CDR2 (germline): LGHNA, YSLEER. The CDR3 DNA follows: TGCGCCAGCAGCCAAGATAAACTAGCGGGGAGTGAGACCCAGTACTTC. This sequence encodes CASSQDKLAGSETQYF.

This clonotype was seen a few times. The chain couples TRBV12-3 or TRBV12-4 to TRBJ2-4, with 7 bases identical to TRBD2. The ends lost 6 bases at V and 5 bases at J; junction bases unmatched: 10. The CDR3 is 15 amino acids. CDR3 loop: CASSYRGRGENIQYF. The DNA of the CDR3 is TGTGCCAGCAGCTATCGGGGGAGGGGAGAAAACATTCAGTACTTC.

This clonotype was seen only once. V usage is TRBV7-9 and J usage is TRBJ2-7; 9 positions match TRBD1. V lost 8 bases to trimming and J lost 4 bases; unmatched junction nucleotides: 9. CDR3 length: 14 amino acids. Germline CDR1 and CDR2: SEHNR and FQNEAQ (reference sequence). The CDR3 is CASSGTGKTYEQYF. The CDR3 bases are TGTGCCAGCTCCGGGACAGGGAAAACGTACGAGCAGTACTTC.

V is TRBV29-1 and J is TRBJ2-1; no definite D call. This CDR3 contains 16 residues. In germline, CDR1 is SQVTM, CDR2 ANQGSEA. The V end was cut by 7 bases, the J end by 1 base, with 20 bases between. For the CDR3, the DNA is TGCAGCGCCGTAGAATTAGGGCGAGGTTCCTACAATGAGCAGTTCTTC. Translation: CSAVELGRGSYNEQFF.

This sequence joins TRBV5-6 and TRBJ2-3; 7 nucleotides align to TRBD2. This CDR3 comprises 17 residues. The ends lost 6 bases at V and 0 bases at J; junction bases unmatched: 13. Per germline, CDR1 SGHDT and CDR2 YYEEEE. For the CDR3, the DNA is TGTGCCAGCACCACGCCCGGCGGGAGAGCGAGCACAGATACGCAGTATTTT. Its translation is CASTTPGGRASTDTQYF.

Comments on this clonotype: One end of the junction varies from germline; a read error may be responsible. The CDR3 DNA is TGTGCCGGCAGTTTACAGTATAATGAAAAACTGTTTTTT. Translation gives CAGSLQYNEKLFF. This chain uses TRBV12-3 or TRBV12-4 with TRBJ1-4; no definite D call. CDR3 length: 13 amino acids.

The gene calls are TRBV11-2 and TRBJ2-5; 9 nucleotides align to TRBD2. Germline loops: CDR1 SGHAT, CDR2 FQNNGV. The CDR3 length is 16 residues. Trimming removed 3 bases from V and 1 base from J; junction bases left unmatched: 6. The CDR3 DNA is TGTGCCAGCAGCTTGGGACCAGCGGGGGGCCAAGAGACCCAGTACTTC. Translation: CASSLGPAGGQETQYF.

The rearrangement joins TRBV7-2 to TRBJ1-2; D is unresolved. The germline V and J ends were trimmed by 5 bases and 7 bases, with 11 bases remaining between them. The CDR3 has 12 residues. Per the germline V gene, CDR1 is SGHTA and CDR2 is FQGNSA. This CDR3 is CASSRGWGGYTF. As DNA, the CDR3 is TGTGCCAGCAGCAGAGGTTGGGGTGGCTACACCTTC. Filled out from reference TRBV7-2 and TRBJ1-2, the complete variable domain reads GAGVSQSPSNKVTEKGKDVELRCDPISGHTALYWYRQSLGQGLEFLIYFQGNSAPDKSGLPSDRFSAERTGGSVSTLTIQRTQQEDSAVYLCASSRGWGGYTFGSGTRLTVV.

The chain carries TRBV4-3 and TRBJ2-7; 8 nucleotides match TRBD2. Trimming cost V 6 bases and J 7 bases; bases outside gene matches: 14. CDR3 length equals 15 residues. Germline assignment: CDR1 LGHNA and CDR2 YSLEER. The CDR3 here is CASSPGTRGPGEQYF. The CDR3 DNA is TGCGCCAGCAGTCCCGGGACTAGAGGCCCGGGAGAGCAGTACTTC.

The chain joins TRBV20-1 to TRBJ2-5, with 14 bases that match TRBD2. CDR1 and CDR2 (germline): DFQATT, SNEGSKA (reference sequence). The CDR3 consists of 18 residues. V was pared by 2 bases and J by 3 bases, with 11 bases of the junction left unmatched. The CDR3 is CSARRLAGGPGAKETQYF. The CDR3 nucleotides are TGCAGTGCTAGAAGACTAGCGGGGGGGCCGGGGGCGAAAGAGACCCAGTACTTC.

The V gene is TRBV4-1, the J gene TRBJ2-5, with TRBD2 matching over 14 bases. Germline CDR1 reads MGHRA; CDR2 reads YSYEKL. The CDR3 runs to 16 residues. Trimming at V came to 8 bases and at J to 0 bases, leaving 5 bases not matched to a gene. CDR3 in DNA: TGCGCCAGCGGGACTAGCGGGGGAGGGTACCAAGAGACCCAGTACTTC. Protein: CASGTSGGGYQETQYF.

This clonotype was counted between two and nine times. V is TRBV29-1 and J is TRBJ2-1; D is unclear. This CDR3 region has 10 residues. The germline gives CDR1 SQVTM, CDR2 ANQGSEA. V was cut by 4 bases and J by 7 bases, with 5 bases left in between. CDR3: CSVVGNEQFF. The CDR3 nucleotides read TGCAGCGTTGTCGGGAATGAGCAGTTCTTC.

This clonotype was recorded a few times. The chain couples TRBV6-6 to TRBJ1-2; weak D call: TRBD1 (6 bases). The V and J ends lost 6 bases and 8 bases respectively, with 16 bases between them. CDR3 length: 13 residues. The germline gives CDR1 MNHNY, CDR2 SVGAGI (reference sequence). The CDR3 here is CASSIVRGEGYTF. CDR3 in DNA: TGTGCCAGCAGCATAGTCAGGGGCGAAGGCTACACCTTC.

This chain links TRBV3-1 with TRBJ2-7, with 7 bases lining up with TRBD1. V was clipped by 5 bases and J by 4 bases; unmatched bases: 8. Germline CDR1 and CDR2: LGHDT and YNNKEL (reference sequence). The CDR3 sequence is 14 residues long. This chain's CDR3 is CASSWGQGEYEQYF. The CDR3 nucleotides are TGTGCCAGCAGCTGGGGGCAGGGGGAATACGAGCAGTACTTC.

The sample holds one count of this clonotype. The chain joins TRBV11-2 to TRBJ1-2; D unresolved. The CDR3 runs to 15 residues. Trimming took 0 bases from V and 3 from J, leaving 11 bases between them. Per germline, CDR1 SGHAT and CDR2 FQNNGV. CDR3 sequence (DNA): TGTGCCAGCAGCTTAGATGCGGGAAGGTACTATGGCTACACCTTC. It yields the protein CASSLDAGRYYGYTF.

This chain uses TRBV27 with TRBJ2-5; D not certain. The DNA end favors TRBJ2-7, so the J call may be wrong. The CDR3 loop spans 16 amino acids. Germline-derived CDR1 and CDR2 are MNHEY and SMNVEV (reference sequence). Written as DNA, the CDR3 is TGTGCCAGCAGTTTATCCGGGCCACCTGGCGCCTACGAGCAGTACTTC. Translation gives CASSLSGPPGAYEQYF.